Listed below are T cell receptor beta chains from one sample, sequenced in a study of blood T cell repertoires in COVID-19. Clones were sequenced by immunoSEQ multiplex PCR, and TCRdb holds only the in-frame ones, with some missing. The sample gives about 220,000 clones, around four fifths of which show up once; just under 20% is in the top ten. The sequenced sample was peripheral blood. All receptors come from a man aged 25-45 years with active or convalescent COVID-19. Each CDR3 is given with its conserved first and last residue. A D gene is named only where the DNA matches it firmly. Rows give clone size only sometimes, using once, few, many, or a class for an expanded clone.

J gene: TRBJ2-3
D gene: .
clone size: .
V gene: TRBV6-5
CDR3 protein: CASSYSGGLGTQYF
CDR3 DNA: TGTGCCAGCAGTTACTCCGGGGGTTTGGGTACGCAGTATTTT

J gene: TRBJ1-6
D gene: TRBD1
clone size: few
V gene: TRBV30
CDR3 protein: CAWNPHRGSSPLHF
CDR3 DNA: TGTGCCTGGAACCCCCACAGGGGAAGTTCACCCCTCCACTTT

J gene: TRBJ1-5
D gene: .
clone size: .
V gene: TRBV9
CDR3 protein: CASSVGPRWDQPQHF
CDR3 DNA: TGTGCCAGCAGCGTAGGACCGAGGTGGGATCAGCCCCAGCATTTT

J gene: TRBJ2-1
D gene: TRBD2
clone size: .
V gene: TRBV28
CDR3 protein: CASSFMTSGINEQFF
CDR3 DNA: TGTGCCAGCAGTTTTATGACTAGCGGGATCAATGAGCAGTTCTTC

J gene: TRBJ2-5
D gene: TRBD2
clone size: .
V gene: TRBV7-2
CDR3 protein: CASSLSGGNGETQYF
CDR3 DNA: TGTGCCAGCAGCTTGAGCGGGGGCAACGGGGAGACCCAGTACTTC

J gene: TRBJ1-3
D gene: .
clone size: .
V gene: TRBV2
CDR3 protein: CASSVESAKGNTIYF
CDR3 DNA: TGTGCCAGCAGTGTGGAGTCAGCGAAGGGAAACACCATATATTTT

J gene: TRBJ2-7
D gene: TRBD1
clone size: once
V gene: TRBV27
CDR3 protein: CASRGTGVYEQYF
CDR3 DNA: TGTGCCAGCAGAGGGACAGGAGTCTACGAGCAGTACTTC

J gene: TRBJ2-3
D gene: .
clone size: .
V gene: TRBV6-6
CDR3 protein: CASRSRRGSTDTQYF
CDR3 DNA: TGTGCCAGCAGATCGCGAAGGGGAAGCACAGATACGCAGTATTTT

J gene: TRBJ2-1
D gene: TRBD2
clone size: .
V gene: TRBV7-8
CDR3 protein: CASSSDWTSGYNEQFF
CDR3 DNA: TGTGCCAGCAGCTCCGACTGGACTAGCGGATACAATGAGCAGTTCTTC

J gene: TRBJ1-2
D gene: TRBD1
clone size: .
V gene: TRBV30
CDR3 protein: CAWDRDSYGYTF
CDR3 DNA: TGTGCCTGGGACCGGGACAGCTATGGCTACACCTTC

J gene: TRBJ2-7
D gene: .
clone size: few
V gene: TRBV28
CDR3 protein: CASSLYYEQYF
CDR3 DNA: TGTGCCAGCAGTCTCTATTACGAGCAGTACTTC

J gene: TRBJ2-1
D gene: TRBD2
clone size: .
V gene: TRBV19
CDR3 protein: CASRRDYWGSYNEQFF
CDR3 DNA: TGTGCCAGTAGGAGGGACTACTGGGGATCCTACAATGAGCAGTTCTTC

J gene: TRBJ2-7
D gene: TRBD1
clone size: .
V gene: TRBV5-1
CDR3 protein: CASGTGEGVWGYEQYF
CDR3 DNA: TGCGCCAGCGGGACAGGGGAGGGGGTTTGGGGCTACGAGCAGTACTTC

J gene: TRBJ1-5
D gene: .
clone size: .
V gene: TRBV7-2
CDR3 protein: CASSLAGGGNQPQHF
CDR3 DNA: TGTGCCAGCAGCTTAGCTGGGGGGGGTAATCAGCCCCAGCATTTT

J gene: TRBJ2-3
D gene: .
clone size: .
V gene: TRBV6-4
CDR3 protein: CASSDSDFGDMVYTDTQYF
CDR3 DNA: TGTGCCAGCAGTGACTCGGATTTCGGGGACATGGTCTACACAGATACGCAGTATTTT

J gene: TRBJ1-2
D gene: TRBD1
clone size: .
V gene: TRBV18
CDR3 protein: CASSPIAGGFEGYTF
CDR3 DNA: TGTGCCAGCTCACCCATCGCAGGGGGATTTGAAGGCTACACCTTC

J gene: TRBJ2-1
D gene: TRBD2
clone size: .
V gene: TRBV27
CDR3 protein: CASGLAGRYNEQFF
CDR3 DNA: TGTGCCAGCGGTCTAGCGGGAAGGTACAATGAGCAGTTCTTC

J gene: TRBJ2-3
D gene: .
clone size: once
V gene: TRBV12-2
CDR3 protein: CASRLKLRGQPHSTSTDTQYF
CDR3 DNA: TGTGCAAGTCGCTTAAAATTGCGGGGACAGCCTCATTCTACCAGCACAGATACGCAGTATTTT